This TCR beta chain is drawn from a study of T-cell reconstitution after alpha-beta-depleted transplantation in children. TCRbeta library construction was performed incorporating unique molecular identifiers. TCRdb re-derived calls from the PCR reads in MiXCR, one entry per CDR3 protein. The sample lists roughly 500,000 distinct CDR3 sequences; 32% were seen once. The V end was cut by 0 bases, the J end by 2 bases, with 8 bases between. CDR1 is MNHEY, CDR2 SVGAGI, per germline. The CDR3 extends over 16 amino acids. The sample consisted of PBMCs from the stem cell graft donor, taken from the stem cell graft. This clonotype was sampled from a human donor who donated a stem cell graft to a child with aplastic anemia. The rearrangement joins TRBV6-5 to TRBJ1-6; the D is unclear. The CDR3 sequence: CASSYSSAAYNSPLHF. In DNA, the CDR3 is TGTGCCAGCAGTTACTCGTCCGCCGCCTATAATTCACCCCTCCACTTT.